This is a list of T cell receptor beta chains from one sample in a study of T cells in Graves' hyperthyroidism and ophthalmopathy. TCRdb called the multiplex PCR reads again in MiXCR, with one record for every CDR3 protein. Among roughly 570,000 distinct CDR3 sequences, around 45% were seen once, and the ten largest hold 15% to 20%. The sample comprised peripheral blood or thyroid tissue (not recorded which). Source of these receptors: an adult woman with Graves' disease, either hyperthyroidism or ophthalmopathy (not recorded which). CDR3s include the opening cysteine and the closing phenylalanine or tryptophan. A D gene is named only where the DNA matches it firmly. Not all rows give a size; the values are once, few, many and, for expanded clones, a class.

J gene: TRBJ2-7
V gene: TRBV7-9
D gene: .
clone size: .
CDR3 protein: CASSSRMAGTSYEQYF
CDR3 DNA: TGTGCCAGCAGCTCTAGGATGGCGGGAACATCGTACGAGCAGTACTTC

J gene: TRBJ2-7
V gene: TRBV27
D gene: .
clone size: few
CDR3 protein: CASSGRGSYEQYF
CDR3 DNA: TGTGCCAGCAGTGGGCGGGGATCCTACGAGCAGTACTTC

J gene: TRBJ2-7
V gene: TRBV20-1
D gene: .
clone size: many
CDR3 protein: CSARDQISRGGYEQYF
CDR3 DNA: TGCAGTGCTAGAGATCAGATCAGCAGGGGAGGCTACGAGCAGTACTTC

J gene: TRBJ2-7
V gene: TRBV9
D gene: TRBD2
clone size: .
CDR3 protein: CASSVEGLAGVEQYF
CDR3 DNA: TGTGCCAGCAGCGTAGAAGGACTAGCGGGAGTCGAGCAGTACTTC

J gene: TRBJ1-5
V gene: TRBV6-6
D gene: .
clone size: many
CDR3 protein: CASSYVRGTRNQPQHF
CDR3 DNA: TGTGCCAGCAGTTACGTAAGGGGAACTCGAAATCAGCCCCAGCATTTT

J gene: TRBJ2-5
V gene: TRBV11-2
D gene: .
clone size: many
CDR3 protein: CASSLSGVYSRKETQYF
CDR3 DNA: TGTGCCAGCAGCTTATCTGGGGTTTATAGTAGGAAAGAGACCCAGTACTTC

J gene: TRBJ1-4
V gene: TRBV11-1
D gene: TRBD1
clone size: .
CDR3 protein: CASSLAAGTENEKLFF
CDR3 DNA: TGTGCCAGCAGCTTAGCGGCCGGGACAGAGAATGAAAAACTGTTTTTT

J gene: TRBJ2-7
V gene: TRBV27
D gene: .
clone size: many
CDR3 protein: CASTQSGRIEQYF
CDR3 DNA: TGTGCCAGCACCCAAAGCGGGCGAATCGAGCAGTACTTC

J gene: TRBJ2-5
V gene: TRBV29-1
D gene: TRBD2
clone size: few
CDR3 protein: CSVDTSGRARETQYF
CDR3 DNA: TGCAGCGTTGATACTAGCGGGAGGGCCCGGGAGACCCAGTACTTC

J gene: TRBJ1-2
V gene: TRBV7-8
D gene: .
clone size: many
CDR3 protein: CASSSGFGYTF
CDR3 DNA: TGTGCCAGCAGCTCAGGGTTCGGCTACACCTTC

J gene: TRBJ2-3
V gene: TRBV2
D gene: TRBD2
clone size: few
CDR3 protein: CASSEAVWREADTQYF
CDR3 DNA: TGTGCCAGCAGTGAAGCGGTCTGGCGGGAGGCAGATACGCAGTATTTT

J gene: TRBJ1-1
V gene: TRBV12-3/TRBV12-4
D gene: .
clone size: many
CDR3 protein: CASSLNGGVQAFF
CDR3 DNA: TGTGCCAGCAGTTTGAATGGTGGGGTCCAAGCTTTCTTT

J gene: TRBJ2-2
V gene: TRBV7-8
D gene: .
clone size: many
CDR3 protein: CASSLEAGRGAGELFF
CDR3 DNA: TGTGCCAGCAGCTTAGAAGCGGGCAGGGGGGCCGGAGAGCTGTTTTTT

J gene: TRBJ1-1
V gene: TRBV15
D gene: .
clone size: .
CDR3 protein: CASSIYLCSVARTGRATEAFF
CDR3 DNA: .

J gene: TRBJ1-5
V gene: TRBV20-1
D gene: .
clone size: .
CDR3 protein: CSASGGGPSGNQPQHF
CDR3 DNA: TGCAGTGCCAGCGGGGGGGGGCCCAGTGGCAATCAGCCCCAGCATTTT

J gene: TRBJ2-2
V gene: TRBV6-5
D gene: .
clone size: many
CDR3 protein: CASSYGRAGELFF
CDR3 DNA: TGTGCCAGCAGTTACGGCAGGGCCGGGGAGCTGTTTTTT

J gene: TRBJ2-5
V gene: TRBV6-5
D gene: TRBD1
clone size: few
CDR3 protein: CASRDRAGF
CDR3 DNA: TGTGCCAGCAGGGACAGGGCGGGATTC

J gene: TRBJ2-5
V gene: TRBV10-3
D gene: TRBD2
clone size: .
CDR3 protein: CASVMKEAGGFHETQYF
CDR3 DNA: TGTGCTAGCGTCATGAAGGAAGCGGGAGGCTTCCATGAGACCCAGTACTTC

J gene: TRBJ1-1
V gene: TRBV7-6
D gene: .
clone size: .
CDR3 protein: CASSLAGGTGTEAFF
CDR3 DNA: TGTGCCAGCAGCTTAGCCGGGGGGACGGGGACTGAAGCTTTCTTT

J gene: TRBJ2-2
V gene: TRBV10-3
D gene: TRBD2
clone size: .
CDR3 protein: CASSRLAGANTGELFF
CDR3 DNA: TGTGCCAGCAGTCGACTAGCGGGAGCGAACACCGGGGAGCTGTTTTTT

J gene: TRBJ2-7
V gene: TRBV5-1
D gene: .
clone size: many
CDR3 protein: CASSLEVRAFEQYF
CDR3 DNA: TGCGCCAGCAGCTTGGAGGTCAGGGCCTTTGAGCAGTACTTC

J gene: TRBJ1-4
V gene: TRBV10-3
D gene: TRBD1
clone size: .
CDR3 protein: CAISEGNLAGGQEKLFF
CDR3 DNA: TGTGCCATCAGTGAGGGGAATCTCGCAGGGGGCCAGGAAAAACTGTTTTTT

J gene: TRBJ1-2
V gene: TRBV10-1
D gene: .
clone size: .
CDR3 protein: CASSESAGDYGYTF
CDR3 DNA: TGCGCCAGCAGTGAGTCAGCAGGGGACTATGGCTACACCTTC

J gene: TRBJ2-7
V gene: TRBV5-1
D gene: TRBD1
clone size: many
CDR3 protein: CASSHDGTGSYEQYF
CDR3 DNA: TGCGCCAGCAGCCACGATGGGACAGGGTCCTACGAGCAGTACTTC

J gene: TRBJ2-7
V gene: TRBV10-3
D gene: TRBD2
clone size: .
CDR3 protein: CAISLTSYYEQYF
CDR3 DNA: TGTGCCATCAGCTTGACTAGCTACTACGAGCAGTACTTC

J gene: TRBJ2-7
V gene: TRBV7-3
D gene: .
clone size: .
CDR3 protein: CASSRGLAGELYF
CDR3 DNA: TGTGCCAGCAGTCGAGGACTTGCCGGGGAGCTGTACTTC

J gene: TRBJ2-5
V gene: TRBV24-1
D gene: TRBD2
clone size: .
CDR3 protein: CATSDAGTSGEETQYF
CDR3 DNA: TGTGCCACCAGTGATGCCGGGACTAGCGGGGAAGAGACCCAGTACTTC

J gene: TRBJ2-7
V gene: TRBV12-3/TRBV12-4
D gene: TRBD2
clone size: .
CDR3 protein: CASSRGLAGVDYEQYF
CDR3 DNA: TGTGCCAGCAGTCGCGGACTAGCGGGAGTCGACTACGAGCAGTACTTC

J gene: TRBJ1-2
V gene: TRBV14
D gene: .
clone size: many
CDR3 protein: CASSPGRFPPNYTF
CDR3 DNA: TGTGCCAGCAGCCCGGGGAGGTTCCCGCCTAACTACACCTTC

J gene: TRBJ1-6
V gene: TRBV4-3
D gene: TRBD1
clone size: .
CDR3 protein: CASSHERGQGYNSPLHF
CDR3 DNA: TGCGCCAGCAGCCATGAAAGGGGACAGGGGTATAATTCACCCCTCCACTTT

J gene: TRBJ1-1
V gene: TRBV20-1
D gene: .
clone size: many
CDR3 protein: CSARLSGTEAFF
CDR3 DNA: TGCAGTGCTAGACTTTCAGGAACTGAAGCTTTCTTT

J gene: TRBJ1-1
V gene: TRBV5-1
D gene: .
clone size: many
CDR3 protein: CASSSGKRGRGTEAFF
CDR3 DNA: TGCGCCAGCAGCTCCGGGAAAAGGGGAAGAGGGACTGAAGCTTTCTTT

J gene: TRBJ1-4
V gene: TRBV2
D gene: TRBD1
clone size: many
CDR3 protein: CASSLTGTGKGKLFF
CDR3 DNA: TGTGCCAGCAGTCTCACCGGGACAGGGAAAGGAAAACTGTTTTTT

J gene: TRBJ2-7
V gene: TRBV24-1
D gene: .
clone size: .
CDR3 protein: CATSASSQDVEQYF
CDR3 DNA: TGTGCCACCAGTGCCAGCAGCCAAGATGTAGAGCAGTACTTC

J gene: TRBJ1-2
V gene: TRBV24-1
D gene: TRBD1
clone size: .
CDR3 protein: CATSETGGSPYGYTF
CDR3 DNA: TGTGCCACCAGTGAGACAGGGGGCAGTCCTTATGGCTACACCTTC

J gene: TRBJ2-2
V gene: TRBV10-3
D gene: .
clone size: .
CDR3 protein: CAISESSGELFF
CDR3 DNA: TGTGCCATCAGTGAGTCGTCCGGGGAGCTGTTTTTT

J gene: TRBJ1-6
V gene: TRBV2
D gene: .
clone size: once
CDR3 protein: CASGGINSPLHF
CDR3 DNA: TGTGCCAGCGGGGGCATTAATTCACCCCTCCACTTT

J gene: TRBJ2-7
V gene: TRBV2
D gene: .
clone size: .
CDR3 protein: CASSRGQVYEQYF
CDR3 DNA: TGCGCCAGCAGTCGGGGCCAAGTCTACGAGCAGTACTTC

J gene: TRBJ2-5
V gene: TRBV20-1
D gene: TRBD1
clone size: .
CDR3 protein: CSARGTGQETQYF
CDR3 DNA: TGCAGTGCTAGGGGGACGGGACAGGAGACCCAGTACTTC

J gene: TRBJ1-3
V gene: TRBV19
D gene: .
clone size: many
CDR3 protein: CASSGFGVGNTIYF
CDR3 DNA: TGTGCCAGTAGTGGTTTCGGGGTCGGAAACACCATATATTTT

J gene: TRBJ2-5
V gene: TRBV24-1
D gene: TRBD1
clone size: .
CDR3 protein: CATSGLGTGVQETQYF
CDR3 DNA: TGTGCCACCAGTGGCTTAGGGACAGGGGTTCAAGAGACCCAGTACTTC

J gene: TRBJ1-5
V gene: TRBV25-1
D gene: .
clone size: few
CDR3 protein: CASSESAYSNQPQHF
CDR3 DNA: TGTGCCAGCAGTGAATCAGCTTATAGCAATCAGCCCCAGCATTTT

J gene: TRBJ1-1
V gene: TRBV10-3
D gene: TRBD1
clone size: .
CDR3 protein: CAISFPDREGAFF
CDR3 DNA: TGTGCCATCAGTTTCCCGGACAGGGAAGGAGCTTTCTTT

J gene: TRBJ2-7
V gene: TRBV11-2
D gene: TRBD2
clone size: .
CDR3 protein: CASSLGAGELGYEQYF
CDR3 DNA: TGTGCCAGCAGCTTAGGAGCGGGAGAATTAGGCTACGAGCAGTACTTC

J gene: TRBJ2-5
V gene: TRBV11-2
D gene: .
clone size: .
CDR3 protein: CASSFPPEEETQYF
CDR3 DNA: TGTGCCAGCAGCTTCCCCCCTGAGGAAGAGACCCAGTACTTC

J gene: TRBJ2-7
V gene: TRBV5-6
D gene: TRBD1
clone size: many
CDR3 protein: CASSFYRGYEQYF
CDR3 DNA: TGTGCCAGCAGCTTTTACAGGGGCTACGAGCAGTACTTC

J gene: TRBJ1-5
V gene: TRBV2
D gene: TRBD1
clone size: .
CDR3 protein: CASSAGTGLGNQPQHF
CDR3 DNA: TGTGCCAGCAGTGCGGGGACAGGGCTGGGCAATCAGCCCCAGCATTTT

J gene: TRBJ2-7
V gene: TRBV9
D gene: TRBD2
clone size: many
CDR3 protein: CASSASGNVFNEQYF
CDR3 DNA: TGTGCCAGCAGCGCAAGCGGGAACGTTTTTAACGAGCAGTACTTC

J gene: TRBJ1-6
V gene: TRBV7-6
D gene: .
clone size: once
CDR3 protein: CASSLYRDPYNSPLHF
CDR3 DNA: TGTGCCAGCAGCTTGTACCGGGATCCTTATAATTCACCCCTCCACTTT

J gene: TRBJ1-1
V gene: TRBV6-1
D gene: .
clone size: .
CDR3 protein: CASNRQGEGNTEAFF
CDR3 DNA: TGTGCCAGCAATCGACAAGGGGAAGGGAACACTGAAGCTTTCTTT

J gene: TRBJ1-5
V gene: TRBV14
D gene: TRBD1
clone size: many
CDR3 protein: CASSATGLGQPQHF
CDR3 DNA: TGTGCCAGCAGTGCGACAGGGTTAGGCCAGCCCCAGCATTTT